This TCR beta chain stems from a study of T cells after yellow fever vaccination. TCRdb independently ran MiXCR on the 5' RACE reads; one entry per CDR3 protein. The table has 200,000 or so distinct CDR3 sequences, over 6.5% seen once. This CDR3 has 11 residues. CDR1 and CDR2 (germline): KGHSH, LQKENI. V lost 3 bases and J lost 7, with 5 bases in between. This clonotype was detected many times. This sequence joins TRBV18 and TRBJ2-3; no firm D call. This specimen consisted of CD4+ T cells sorted from PBMCs, obtained on the day of the yellow fever booster vaccination. The receptor was derived from a man aged 25 to 45 who received the YFV17D yellow fever vaccine. CDR3 sequence: CASSPGNTQYF. The CDR3 DNA follows: TGTGCCAGCTCACCGGGGAATACGCAGTATTTT.